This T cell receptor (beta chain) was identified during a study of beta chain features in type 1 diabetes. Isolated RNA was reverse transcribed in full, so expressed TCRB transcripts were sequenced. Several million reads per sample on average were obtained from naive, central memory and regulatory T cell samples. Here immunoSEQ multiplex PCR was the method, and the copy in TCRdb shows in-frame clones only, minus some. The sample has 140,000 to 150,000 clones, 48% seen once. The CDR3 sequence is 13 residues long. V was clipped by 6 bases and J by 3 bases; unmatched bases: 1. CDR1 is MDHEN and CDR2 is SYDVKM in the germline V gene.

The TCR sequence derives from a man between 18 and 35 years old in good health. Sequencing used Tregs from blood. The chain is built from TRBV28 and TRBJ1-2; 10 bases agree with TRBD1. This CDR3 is CASRTGGDYGYTF. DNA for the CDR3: TGTGCCAGCAGGACAGGGGGCGACTATGGCTACACCTTC.